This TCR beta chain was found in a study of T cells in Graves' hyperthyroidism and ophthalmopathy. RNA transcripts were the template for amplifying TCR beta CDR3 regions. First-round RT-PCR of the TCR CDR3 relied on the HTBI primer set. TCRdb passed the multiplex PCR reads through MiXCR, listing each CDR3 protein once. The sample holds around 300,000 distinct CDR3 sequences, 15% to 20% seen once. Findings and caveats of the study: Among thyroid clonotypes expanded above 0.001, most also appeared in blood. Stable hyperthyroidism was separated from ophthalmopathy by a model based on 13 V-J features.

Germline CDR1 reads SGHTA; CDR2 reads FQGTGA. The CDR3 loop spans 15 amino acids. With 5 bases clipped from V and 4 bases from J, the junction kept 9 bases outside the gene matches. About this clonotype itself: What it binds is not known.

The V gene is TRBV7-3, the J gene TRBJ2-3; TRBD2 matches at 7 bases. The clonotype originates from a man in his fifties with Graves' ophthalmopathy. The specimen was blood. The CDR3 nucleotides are TGTGCCAGCAGCCCGGGTAGCGGGCAGTCAGATACGCAGTATTTT. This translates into CASSPGSGQSDTQYF.